The T cell receptor (beta chain) described here comes from a study of cytotoxic CD8 clonotypes in ibrutinib-treated CLL (dated by TCRdb to 2020 to 2023). The study in broad terms: The cohort included about 15 treatment-naive and 11 relapsed/refractory patients; 17 were IGHV unmutated. Of the roughly 81 people in the trial, about two dozen had longitudinal samples available. Partial responses were observed in roughly 24 patients and complete responses in 2; after a median follow-up of roughly 72 months, remission was maintained in roughly 15 patients and progression was observed in some twelve. Every remission and progressive disease sample was obtained while ibrutinib was still being received by the patients. The response samples were drawn at a median of approximately twelve months into treatment, with a range of about 6 to 36 months. Samples averaged roughly 280,000 productive templates and tens of thousands of productive rearrangements. Cryopreserved peripheral blood mononuclear cells were obtained before treatment, at response, and at either sustained remission or disease progression. Results and caveats for the whole study, not just this receptor: Clonality rose at ibrutinib response, remained stable during sustained remission, and dropped back toward baseline at progression. Public clonotypes were rare and either shrank or stayed stable during treatment, and the rise in clonality at ibrutinib response reflected expansion of private clonotypes. Baseline clonality was found to be higher than that of age-matched healthy donors and was strongly correlated with circulating CD8+ T-cell counts. Sampling times were not matched between sustained-remission and progressing patients, and lymph node repertoires were not studied.

A MiSeq instrument was used for deep resolution sequencing, which targeted depths ranging from 1 in 1 million up to 1 in 200,000 T cells, with coverage averaging 10x for each clonotype. The immunoSEQ hsTCRB Kit was used to generate TCR beta libraries. The source study handled its data this way. The data were analyzed with ImmunoSEQ Analyzer and ImmunoSEQ Data Assistant, and V, D and J gene assignments followed IMGT definitions. Clonality was computed as one minus normalized Shannon entropy of productive rearrangement frequencies, ranging from 0 to 1. Only overrepresented clonotypes making up at least 0.05% of each patient's repertoire were included in the public clonotype analysis. Around 14 repertoires from age-matched healthy donors, obtained from immuneACCESS, served as clonality controls. TCRdb holds this immuneACCESS table with in-frame rearrangements only. Some clones are missing; in checked studies, unresolved V genes explain under half, and the rest has no known cause. That table is the source of V, J and clone size, and D and trimming were worked out from the DNA. The sample table contains 150,000 or so clones; only one count was recorded for approximately 91% of them. About 2.9% of the sample comes from the top ten.

As to this clone: Its antigen is currently not known. Base qualities are not at hand, and no much larger clone is one base apart.

The label giving this sample's time point can be read as: progressive disease on ibrutinib. For TCR beta library preparation, approximately 1.8 micrograms of genomic DNA was extracted from cryopreserved PBMCs. Longitudinal blood samples from CLL patients on ibrutinib monotherapy underwent high-throughput TCR beta sequencing. The patients took part in an open-label, single-center phase 2 trial of ibrutinib monotherapy. Clipping removes 4 bases from V and 2 bases from J, with 8 as the unmatched junction base count. Per the germline V gene, SGHRS is the CDR1 and YFSETQ is the CDR2. Its CDR3 holds 15 amino acids, cysteine through phenylalanine. This entry keeps only the CDR3 DNA: 45 bases, framed from base 1.

In this chain, TRBV5-1 is recombined with TRBJ1-1, and TRBD1 matches 7 of the central bases. The input for sequencing was PBMCs, taken at disease progression, from a patient treated with ibrutinib. The origin of this receptor is a human donor with chronic lymphocytic leukemia. The CDR3 sequence is CASSPGQEQNTEAFF. The DNA sequence is TGCGCCAGCAGCCCCGGACAGGAGCAAAACACTGAAGCTTTCTTT.